This TCR beta chain was observed in a study of type 1 regulatory T cells. Across the whole study: This in vitro CD4 product, T-allo10, is enriched for Tr1 cells and alloantigen-specific.

Via MiXCR, TCRdb re-called the reads, giving one row per CDR3 protein. The table shows about 20,000 distinct CDR3 sequences, with roughly 10% occurring only once. This clonotype was recorded many times. CDR1 is SGHAT and CDR2 is FQDESV in the germline V gene (reference sequence). Trimming pared 2 bases from V and 3 bases from J, leaving 8 bases between. This CDR3 is built from 13 residues. The rearrangement joins TRBV11-1 to TRBJ2-7; D is ambiguous. The origin of this receptor is a human donor in good health. The sequenced material came from CD4+ T cells, either the whole sample or a sorted fraction (not recorded which). This chain's CDR3 is CASSLSVSYEQYF. The CDR3 bases are TGTGCCAGCAGCTTAAGCGTCAGCTACGAGCAGTACTTC.